This passage covers 28 T cell receptor beta chains from one sample sequenced in a study of T cell changes during pregnancy in multiple sclerosis. Clones were sequenced by immunoSEQ multiplex PCR, and TCRdb holds only the in-frame ones, with some missing. The sample has about 72,000 clones, 92% seen once. The sample in question was peripheral blood, obtained in the first trimester of pregnancy. Receptor source: a female donor in good health, enrolled as a control in a pregnancy study.

This chain links TRBV5-1 with TRBJ2-1; 7 bases match TRBD2. Germline V gene data show CDR1 as SGHRS and CDR2 as YFSETQ. Trimming removed 4 bases from V and 3 bases from J; junction bases left unmatched: 16. This CDR3 comprises 18 residues. The CDR3 here is CASSISAGRGSDYNEQFF. CDR3 bases: TGCGCCAGCAGCATAAGCGCGGGACGCGGGAGTGACTACAATGAGCAGTTCTTC. Full variable domain (outside the CDR3, taken from reference TRBV5-1 and TRBJ2-1): KAGVTQTPRYLIKTRGQQVTLSCSPISGHRSVSWYQQTPGQGLQFLFEYFSETQRNKGNFPGRFSGRQFSNSRSEMNVSTLELGDSALYLCASSISAGRGSDYNEQFFGPGTRLTVL.

The rearrangement joins TRBV29-1 to TRBJ2-5; TRBD2 matches 9 bases. This CDR3 contains 12 residues. Germline CDR1 reads SQVTM; CDR2 reads ANQGSEA. V was clipped by 5 bases and J by 4 bases; unmatched bases: 2. The CDR3 nucleotides are TGCAGCGTTTTAGCGGGAGCAGAGACCCAGTACTTC. Protein: CSVLAGAETQYF. The complete variable domain, with remaining parts taken from reference TRBV29-1 and TRBJ2-5, reads SAVISQKPSRDICQRGTSLTIQCQVDSQVTMMFWYRQQPGQSLTLIATANQGSEATYESGFVIDKFPISRPNLTFSTLTVSNMSPEDSSIYLCSVLAGAETQYFGPGTRLLVL.

This rearrangement joins TRBV4-1 to TRBJ1-6; D ambiguous. V lost 2 bases, J lost 7 bases, and 6 bases lay in between. The germline V gene encodes CDR1 MGHRA and CDR2 YSYEKL. The CDR3 covers 13 residues. CDR3 amino acids: CASSQILNSPLHF. The CDR3 region has the DNA TGCGCCAGCAGCCAAATCTTAAATTCACCCCTCCACTTT.

This clone came up once. The V gene is TRBV4-1, the J gene TRBJ1-2, with no clear D. Trimming shortened V by 3 bases and J by 4 bases, and 9 bases separated the two germline ends. The V gene's germline CDR1 is MGHRA and CDR2 YSYEKL. The CDR3 extends over 13 amino acids. Written as DNA, the CDR3 is TGCGCCAGCAGCCACACGACATCCTATGGCTACACCTTC. Amino acid sequence: CASSHTTSYGYTF.

The chain employs TRBV19 and TRBJ1-3; TRBD1 agrees at 7 bases. CDR1 and CDR2 (germline): LNHDA, SQIVND (reference sequence). The CDR3 has 15 amino acids. J lost 2 bases, V lost 5 bases, and 6 bases had no gene match. DNA of the CDR3: TGTGCCAGTAGTTATGGGACAGAGACTGGAAACACCATATATTTT. This encodes CASSYGTETGNTIYF.

Notes on this clone: The junction departs from the called germline gene at one end, perhaps through a read error. The gene calls are TRBV19 and TRBJ2-1; 7 positions agree with TRBD2. Germline CDR1 LNHDA, CDR2 SQIVND (reference sequence). The CDR3 runs to 13 residues. CDR3 amino acids: CASRPRDYSEQFF. CDR3 nucleotides: TGTGCCAGTAGGCCCCGGGACTACAGTGAGCAGTTCTTC. The complete variable domain, with remaining parts taken from reference TRBV19 and TRBJ2-1, reads DGGITQSPKYLFRKEGQNVTLSCEQNLNHDAMYWYRQDPGQGLRLIYYSQIVNDFQKGDIAEGYSVSREKKESFPLTVTSAQKNPTAFYLCASRPRDYSEQFFGPGTRLTVL.

The rearrangement joins TRBV11-2 to TRBJ2-5; 8 bases align to TRBD2. CDR1 and CDR2 (germline): SGHAT, FQNNGV. The CDR3 totals 14 residues. V was clipped by 5 bases and J by 6 bases; unmatched bases: 8. The CDR3 DNA reads TGTGCCAGCAGCCGCACTAGCGGTGGACAGACCCAGTACTTC. Translated: CASSRTSGGQTQYF.

This clone has more than one count but fewer than ten. This rearrangement joins TRBV6-1 to TRBJ1-1, with 7 bases matching TRBD1. Germline V CDR1 and CDR2: MNHNS, SASEGT. With V trimmed by 6 bases and J by 11 bases, 12 bases remained unmatched. The CDR3 is 13 amino acids. The CDR3 region is CASSKDRNLVAFF. The CDR3 DNA reads TGTGCCAGCAGCAAGGACAGGAATCTTGTGGCTTTCTTT.

This clone was seen once. V and J are TRBV7-9 and TRBJ2-5; 12 bases are a match to TRBD1. In germline, CDR1 is SEHNR, CDR2 FQNEAQ (reference sequence). J was trimmed by 2 bases and V by 4 bases; bases with no gene match: 11. CDR3 length equals 18 residues. CDR3 region: CASSSGTGGAGGQETQYF. The CDR3 coding sequence is TGTGCCAGCAGCTCCGGGACAGGGGGCGCGGGTGGGCAAGAGACCCAGTACTTC.

A single count supports this clone. The rearrangement joins TRBV6-1 to TRBJ1-5; D is undetermined. V was shortened by 7 bases and J by 2 bases, with 15 bases between the two germline ends. CDR1 and CDR2 from the germline V gene are MNHNS and SASEGT. CDR3 size: 15 residues. This chain's CDR3 is CASTGGGMGNQPQHF. Written as DNA, the CDR3 is TGTGCCAGCACCGGTGGAGGGATGGGCAATCAGCCCCAGCATTTT.

This chain connects TRBV6-6 to TRBJ2-1, with TRBD1 matching over 7 bases. The V gene's germline CDR1 is MNHNY and CDR2 SVGAGI (reference sequence). After removal of 2 bases from V and 6 bases from J, the junction contained 10 bases not matched to a gene. CDR3 length: 16 residues. CDR3 bases: TGTGCCAGCAGTTACGTGGGACAGTTTACGGGCAATGAGCAGTTCTTC. It is translated as CASSYVGQFTGNEQFF.

The chain uses TRBV5-1 and TRBJ2-3; 8 bases match TRBD2. The CDR3 is made up of 18 amino acids. The V and J ends lost 0 bases and 6 bases, in that order; junction bases with no gene match: 15. CDR1 and CDR2 (germline): SGHRS, YFSETQ. The CDR3 DNA reads TGCGCCAGCAGCTTGGCCGTTTCGGGAGGGCCGTTTTCGGATACGCAGTATTTT. Translating gives CASSLAVSGGPFSDTQYF. The complete variable domain, with remaining parts taken from reference TRBV5-1 and TRBJ2-3, reads KAGVTQTPRYLIKTRGQQVTLSCSPISGHRSVSWYQQTPGQGLQFLFEYFSETQRNKGNFPGRFSGRQFSNSRSEMNVSTLELGDSALYLCASSLAVSGGPFSDTQYFGPGTRLTVL.

The chain has TRBV6-1 and TRBJ2-7; 9 bases line up with TRBD2. The V segment lost 2 bases and the J segment 3 bases; nucleotides outside the gene matches: 5. The CDR3 consists of 15 residues. The V gene's germline CDR1 is MNHNS and CDR2 SASEGT. Written as DNA, the CDR3 is TGTGCCAGCAGTGAAATGGAGCGGGAGGTCTACGAGCAGTACTTC. It codes for CASSEMEREVYEQYF.

The chain is built from TRBV10-3 and TRBJ2-3; 10 positions agree with TRBD1. The germline V gene encodes CDR1 ENHRY and CDR2 SYGVKD. V shed 6 bases, J shed 4 bases, and the junction held 4 bases outside the gene matches. This CDR3 is built from 14 residues. The CDR3 is CAISGQGEADTQYF. The DNA for the CDR3 is TGTGCCATCAGCGGACAGGGGGAAGCAGATACGCAGTATTTT.

The chain uses TRBV7-9 and TRBJ2-3; 7 bases are shared with TRBD1. Germline values: CDR1 SEHNR, CDR2 FQNEAQ (reference sequence). The V segment lost 5 bases and the J segment 4 bases; nucleotides outside the gene matches: 3. This CDR3 has 13 residues. DNA for the CDR3: TGTGCCAGCAGCCTGACAGGGCCAGATACGCAGTATTTT. Translated: CASSLTGPDTQYF.

In nucleotides, the CDR3 is TGTGCCAGCAACTATCTAGCGGGGAGTTACAATGAGCAGTTCTTC. It codes for CASNYLAGSYNEQFF. The gene calls are TRBV11-2 and TRBJ2-1; TRBD2 matches at 9 bases. The length of the CDR3 is 15 residues. Trimming cost V 7 bases and J 4 bases; bases outside gene matches: 8. Per germline, CDR1 SGHAT and CDR2 FQNNGV.

The V and J genes are TRBV2 and TRBJ1-5; no clear D gene. The V end lost 6 bases, the J end lost 5 bases, and 14 bases lay between the germline ends. Germline values: CDR1 SNHLY, CDR2 FYNNEI. This CDR3 is built from 14 residues. The CDR3 coding sequence is TGTGCCAGCAGGGGAAAGAGCGGGGATCAGCCCCAGCATTTT. Amino acids: CASRGKSGDQPQHF.

V gene TRBV5-4 combines with J gene TRBJ2-6, with 11 nucleotides matching TRBD2. The trim removed 4 bases at V and 0 bases at J, leaving 6 bases unmatched. CDR3 length: 18 amino acids. From germline, CDR1 is SGHNT and CDR2 YYREEE (reference sequence). The CDR3 loop is CASSPGLAGPSGANVLTF. The CDR3, as DNA: TGTGCCAGCAGCCCCGGACTAGCGGGCCCCTCTGGGGCCAACGTCCTGACTTTC.

The chain employs TRBV7-9 and TRBJ1-2, with D maybe TRBD1 (6 bases). CDR1 is SEHNR and CDR2 is FQNEAQ in the germline V gene (reference sequence). The length of the CDR3 is 17 residues. Trimming pared 5 bases from V and 7 bases from J, leaving 26 bases between. In DNA form, the CDR3 reads TGTGCCAGCAGCCGTTCGACAGGCGGCATCCGATCGGGTGGCTACACCTTC. Translation: CASSRSTGGIRSGGYTF. The variable domain in full, completed from reference TRBV7-9 and TRBJ1-2, reads DTGVSQNPRHKITKRGQNVTFRCDPISEHNRLYWYRQTLGQGPEFLTYFQNEAQLEKSRLLSDRFSAERPKGSFSTLEIQRTEQGDSAMYLCASSRSTGGIRSGGYTFGSGTRLTVV.

The rearrangement links TRBV4-1 to TRBJ2-7; D may be TRBD2 (6 bases). The CDR3 sequence is 15 residues long. Germline V gene lookup returns CDR1 MGHRA and CDR2 YSYEKL. The V end was cut by 2 bases, the J end by 4 bases, with 15 bases between. In nucleotides, the CDR3 is TGCGCCAGCAGCCAAATGTTTAGCGGAGCTTACGAGCAGTACTTC. Protein sequence: CASSQMFSGAYEQYF.

The chain combines TRBV28 with TRBJ2-7; 12 positions agree with TRBD2. The V segment lost 6 bases and the J segment 4 bases; nucleotides outside the gene matches: 10. CDR1 and CDR2 from the germline V gene are MDHEN and SYDVKM. This CDR3 region has 16 residues. CDR3 residues: CASRTLAGGPSYEQYF. In DNA form, the CDR3 reads TGTGCCAGCAGGACCCTAGCGGGAGGGCCATCGTACGAGCAGTACTTC.

This chain connects TRBV4-2 to TRBJ2-4, with D maybe TRBD1 (8 bases). V lost 3 bases and J lost 5, with 20 bases in between. The CDR3 contains 17 residues. The germline gives CDR1 LGHNA, CDR2 YNFKEQ. DNA of the CDR3: TGTGCCAGCAGCCAGGCCAGGGGGCTAGCGGCTGAAAACATTCAGTACTTC. It encodes CASSQARGLAAENIQYF.

The rearrangement joins TRBV10-3 to TRBJ2-6; D unresolved. The CDR3 length is 16 residues. The V and J ends lost 8 bases and 0 bases respectively, with 14 bases between them. Germline V gene sequence: CDR1 ENHRY, CDR2 SYGVKD. The CDR3, as DNA: TGTGCCATCGCTGATCCAGGATACTCTGGGGCCAACGTCCTGACTTTC. As protein: CAIADPGYSGANVLTF.

The CDR3 nucleotides read TGTGCCAGAGACGCGGCAGCGGGCCACAATGAGCAGTTCTTC. This translates into CARDAAAGHNEQFF. V usage is TRBV2 and J usage is TRBJ2-1, with D possibly TRBD2 on 6 matching bases. V shed 9 bases and J shed 5 bases, with 17 bases lying between them. Germline V gives CDR1 SNHLY, CDR2 FYNNEI. This CDR3 is 14 amino acids long. The full variable domain, rest sourced from reference TRBV2 and TRBJ2-1, is EPEVTQTPSHQVTQMGQEVILRCVPISNHLYFYWYRQILGQKVEFLVSFYNNEISEKSEIFDDQFSVERPDGSNFTLKIRSTKLEDSAMYFCARDAAAGHNEQFFGPGTRLTVL.

The gene calls are TRBV2 and TRBJ2-1; D gene unclear. V was shortened by 7 bases and J by 0 bases, with 10 bases between the two germline ends. Germline loops: CDR1 SNHLY, CDR2 FYNNEI. This CDR3 is 14 amino acids long. CDR3 DNA: TGTGCCAGCACGCTTACGAGCTCCTACAATGAGCAGTTCTTC. Its protein is CASTLTSSYNEQFF.

The chain is built from TRBV2 and TRBJ2-7; possibly TRBD1 for D (7 bases). Trimming cost V 7 bases and J 4 bases, with 17 bases left between them. The V gene's germline CDR1 is SNHLY and CDR2 FYNNEI. The CDR3 sequence is 14 residues long. CDR3: CASIVEGAQYEQYF. The CDR3 DNA sequence: TGTGCCAGCATTGTGGAGGGGGCGCAGTACGAGCAGTACTTC.

This chain connects TRBV27 to TRBJ2-1; 8 nucleotides align to TRBD1. CDR3 size: 15 residues. Germline V lookup: CDR1 MNHEY, CDR2 SMNVEV (reference sequence). Trimming took 7 bases from V and 1 from J; bases not matched to a gene: 6. The CDR3 DNA sequence: TGTGCCAGCAAGCCAGGGGGCGCGTCCTACAATGAGCAGTTCTTC. Translated: CASKPGGASYNEQFF.

The genes are TRBV28 and TRBJ1-5; the match to TRBD1 covers 9 bases. The junction had 7 bases not matched to a gene; V was cut back by 4 bases and J by 6 bases. The germline V gene encodes CDR1 MDHEN and CDR2 SYDVKM. The CDR3 contains 15 residues. DNA for the CDR3: TGTGCCAGCAGTTCTTCCGGGACAGGGCTTCAGCCCCAGCATTTT. It codes for CASSSSGTGLQPQHF.